The clone carrying this T cell receptor beta chain was observed many times. What it recognizes is unknown. Thyroid surgery took place with no prior treatment in any patient. In the study's own analysis: In papillary thyroid cancer, a distant-metastasis classifier was built using CDR3 differences across clinicopathological groups. TCRdb re-called the PCR reads through MiXCR. TCRdb's processing, not the study's, gives the V and J calls here. Among 75,000 to 95,000 clones listed, roughly 13% were seen once. This sample is part of a study of metastatic and nonmetastatic thyroid tumors. Study-level background: Repertoires of blood and of tissue (tumor or nodule) from malignant and benign thyroid patients were compared. Study findings and constraints: It was reported that TCR beta diversity was significantly higher in malignant thyroid tumors than benign nodules, in blood and tumor.

Trimming removed 4 bases from V and 0 bases from J, with 15 bases in between. This CDR3 has 15 residues. CDR1 GTSNPN and CDR2 SVGIG come from the germline V gene (reference sequence). The sequenced material came from blood. This rearrangement joins TRBV30 to TRBJ2-5; no reliable D call. This receptor was identified in a female donor with papillary thyroid cancer or a benign thyroid nodule (not recorded which). Some clones in this sample may be carry-over from other donors' samples. CDR3 nucleotides: TGTGCCTGGATAAGGGCAGCGTTGTACCAAGAGACCCAGTACTTC. This sequence encodes CAWIRAALYQETQYF.